The 30 T cell receptor beta chains given below trace back to one sample, sequenced in a study of breast tumors, draining lymph nodes, adjacent tissues. TCRdb called the multiplex PCR reads again in MiXCR, with one record for every CDR3 protein. In the table there are 270,000 or so distinct CDR3 sequences, around 31% of which are singletons. Axillary draining lymph nodes of breast cancer patients supplied the node samples. The specimen sequenced was axillary lymph node tissue. The receptors come from a female donor with breast cancer. Some clones in this sample may be carry-over from other donors' samples.

The chain carries TRBV5-1 and TRBJ2-7; the match to TRBD2 covers 10 bases. Germline V gives CDR1 SGHRS, CDR2 YFSETQ. The CDR3 consists of 15 residues. Germline trimming cut 0 bases from V and 8 bases from J; bases unmatched to any gene: 8. CDR3 region: CASSLALAGVPKQYF. As DNA, the CDR3 is TGCGCCAGCAGCTTGGCCCTAGCGGGAGTTCCCAAGCAGTACTTC.

Written as DNA, the CDR3 is TGTGCCAGCAGTATCTTCAGGGTAGAAAACACCATATATTTT. Its translation: CASSIFRVENTIYF. The genes are TRBV27 and TRBJ1-3; D is possibly TRBD1 (5 bases). CDR3 length: 14 residues. V was shortened by 5 bases and J by 6 bases, with 14 bases between the two germline ends. Germline values: CDR1 MNHEY, CDR2 SMNVEV (reference sequence).

This clonotype turned up a few times. It may be a read error: a sequence one base away is much more abundant. CDR3 in DNA: TGCAGTGCTGCCTCTACCAATGAGCAGTCCTTC. Its protein is CSAASTNEQSF. J is TRBJ2-1 and V is TRBV20-1; D unresolved. The germline gives CDR1 DFQATT, CDR2 SNEGSKA (reference sequence). This CDR3 has 11 residues.

The chain couples TRBV15 to TRBJ2-1; either TRBD1 or TRBD2 may fit D (5 bases each). This CDR3 spans 16 amino acids. The V gene's germline CDR1 is LNHNV and CDR2 YYDKDF (reference sequence). The V end was cut by 1 base, the J end by 10 bases, with 20 bases between. Written as DNA, the CDR3 is TGTGCCACCAGCAGAGGTTTAAGGACGGGGCACGGCGAGCAGTTCTTC. Its translation is CATSRGLRTGHGEQFF.

This clonotype was recorded many times. The V and J genes are TRBV13 and TRBJ2-7; a weak D match, TRBD2 (6 bases). The CDR3 has 14 residues. Germline V gene data show CDR1 as PRHDT and CDR2 as FYEKMQ (reference sequence). V was cut by 1 base and J by 3 bases, with 10 bases left in between. CDR3 amino acids: CASSLAGVSYEQYF. Here the CDR3 DNA reads TGTGCCAGCAGCTTAGCGGGAGTTAGCTACGAGCAGTACTTC. Full variable domain (remainder filled in from reference TRBV13 and TRBJ2-7): AAGVIQSPRHLIKEKRETATLKCYPIPRHDTVYWYQQGPGQDPQFLISFYEKMQSDKGSIPDRFSAQQFSDYHSELNMSSLELGDSALYFCASSLAGVSYEQYFGPGTRLTVT.

Regarding this clonotype: A much larger clonotype is one base distant, so this may be a read error. The chain joins TRBV14 to TRBJ2-1, with D maybe TRBD2 (6 bases). The germline CDR1 and CDR2 sequences are SGHDN and FVKESK. The V end was cut by 1 base, the J end by 4 bases, with 14 bases between. The CDR3 spans 16 residues. CDR3 amino acids: CASSQASLAHYNEQFF. CDR3 in DNA: TGTGCCAGCAGCCAAGCTTCTCTAGCGCATTACAATGAGCAGTTCTTC.

CDR3 amino acids: CAWSGGQVGEQYF. The CDR3 region has the DNA TGTGCCTGGAGTGGGGGACAGGTGGGCGAGCAGTACTTC. V is TRBV30 and J is TRBJ2-7; TRBD1 aligns across 8 bases. J was trimmed by 6 bases and V by 1 base; bases with no gene match: 5. This CDR3 spans 13 amino acids. Germline V gives CDR1 GTSNPN, CDR2 SVGIG (reference sequence).

On this clonotype: This clone may be a read error of a much larger clone one base away. The CDR3 bases are TGCGCCGGCAGCTTTATACGCAGCGGGAGGGCGGTAGGTGAGCAGTTCTTC. Protein product: CAGSFIRSGRAVGEQFF. The genes are TRBV5-1 and TRBJ2-1, with 10 bases aligning to TRBD2. From germline, CDR1 is SGHRS and CDR2 YFSETQ. This CDR3 has 17 residues.

This clonotype was counted ten times or more. The rearrangement links TRBV11-3 to TRBJ2-5; D is unresolved. CDR1 and CDR2 from the germline V gene are SGHNT and YENEEA. Trimming took 0 bases from V and 3 from J, leaving 8 bases between them. The CDR3 extends over 14 amino acids. The CDR3 loop reads CASSLDSQEETQYF. CDR3 in DNA: TGTGCCAGCAGCTTAGATAGCCAGGAAGAGACCCAGTACTTC.

As DNA, the CDR3 is TGTGCCACCAGCAGGTTCAGCGGGCCCCAAGAGACCCAGTACTTC. Its translation: CATSRFSGPQETQYF. This sequence joins TRBV15 and TRBJ2-5; TRBD2 might be the D (6 bases). The CDR3 is 15 amino acids. V was shortened by 3 bases and J by 1 base, with 12 bases between the two germline ends. Germline-derived CDR1 and CDR2 are LNHNV and YYDKDF (reference sequence).

This clonotype was seen repeatedly, ten times or more. CDR3 sequence reads: CASSVTGDRTNQPQHF. As DNA, the CDR3 is TGTGCCAGCAGTGTCACGGGAGACAGGACCAATCAGCCCCAGCATTTT. The J gene is TRBJ1-5, the V gene TRBV25-1; tentatively, D is TRBD1 (6 bases). This CDR3 is built from 16 residues. V was clipped by 4 bases and J by 3 bases, with 16 bases between them. Germline V gene lookup returns CDR1 MGHDK and CDR2 SYGVNS.

V usage is TRBV20-1 and J usage is TRBJ1-5; 9 bases align to TRBD1. CDR3 size: 18 residues. Germline V gene lookup returns CDR1 DFQATT and CDR2 SNEGSKA (reference sequence). V lost 1 base and J lost 3; bases outside the gene matches: 13. The CDR3 coding sequence is TGCAGTGCTAGAGGTCAAGCGGGACAGGGCATTACCAATCAGCCCCAGCATTTT. Protein product: CSARGQAGQGITNQPQHF.

This clonotype has more than one count but fewer than ten. The V gene is TRBV15, the J gene TRBJ1-1, with D perhaps matching TRBD1 (5 bases). Germline V CDR1 and CDR2: LNHNV, YYDKDF (reference sequence). The CDR3 contains 15 residues. The V end was cut by 1 base, the J end by 0 bases, with 9 bases between. CDR3 nucleotide sequence: TGTGCCACCAGCAGAGGCGGGGGAATGAACACTGAAGCTTTCTTT. Amino acids: CATSRGGGMNTEAFF.

Many counts were recorded for this clonotype. The chain combines TRBV10-3 with TRBJ2-1, with 11 bases fitting TRBD2. The CDR3 runs to 17 residues. Trimming removed 3 bases from V and 4 bases from J; junction bases left unmatched: 8. Germline V CDR1 and CDR2: ENHRY, SYGVKD. This chain's CDR3 is CAISDISGRGVYNEQFF. The DNA for the CDR3 is TGTGCCATCAGTGACATTAGCGGGAGGGGGGTGTACAATGAGCAGTTCTTC.

There are a few counts of this clonotype. The chain combines TRBV3-1 with TRBJ2-2; TRBD1 aligns across 7 bases. Germline V gene sequence: CDR1 LGHDT, CDR2 YNNKEL (reference sequence). The CDR3 contains 15 residues. The ends lost 4 bases at V and 5 bases at J; junction bases unmatched: 7. CDR3 DNA sequence: TGTGCCAGCAGCCCACCGGGACAGCGGACCGGGGAGCTGTTTTTT. Protein sequence: CASSPPGQRTGELFF.

This clonotype was counted many times. The chain recombines TRBV7-7 with TRBJ2-2, with TRBD2 matching 7 bases. Per germline, CDR1 SSHAT and CDR2 FNYEAQ (reference sequence). The CDR3 sequence is 14 residues long. V shed 0 bases and J 5 bases; nucleotides not matched to a gene: 0. The CDR3 bases are TGTGCCAGCAGCTTAGCCGGGGGGACCGGGGAGCTGTTTTTT. Translation: CASSLAGGTGELFF.

Remarks on this clonotype: A read error may account for a junction end that differs from germline. This chain joins TRBV24-1 and TRBJ2-2, with D possibly being TRBD1 or TRBD2 (5 bases each). This CDR3 region has 14 residues. CDR1 is KGHDR, CDR2 SFDVKD, per germline. For the CDR3, the DNA is TGTGCCCCCAGGCAGGGAGCGAACACCGGGGAGCTGTTTTTT. It specifies CAPRQGANTGELFF.

This clonotype was seen at least ten times. The chain uses TRBV27 and TRBJ2-7, with TRBD2 identical over 9 bases. This CDR3 spans 14 amino acids. With 4 bases clipped from V and 6 bases from J, the junction kept 7 bases outside the gene matches. CDR1 and CDR2 from the germline V gene are MNHEY and SMNVEV (reference sequence). As DNA, the CDR3 is TGTGCCAGCAGTTCCCAGGGACTAGCTATCGAGCAGTACTTC. The encoded protein is CASSSQGLAIEQYF.

This clonotype was observed at least ten times. The rearrangement links TRBV15 to TRBJ2-1; no clear D gene. Trimming stripped 5 bases from V and 5 bases from J, with 13 bases between. The CDR3 runs 14 residues. The V gene's germline CDR1 is LNHNV and CDR2 YYDKDF (reference sequence). As DNA, the CDR3 is TGTGCCACCAGCCCGGGCCAGAATGACAATGAGCAGTTCTTC. This sequence encodes CATSPGQNDNEQFF.

This clonotype was seen at least ten times. The gene calls are TRBV9 and TRBJ2-3; 7 bases align to TRBD2. With 0 bases clipped from V and 6 bases from J, the junction kept 7 bases outside the gene matches. This CDR3 region has 15 residues. The germline gives CDR1 SGDLS, CDR2 YYNGEE. The CDR3 DNA is TGTGCCAGCAGCGTAGGGGGGAGGGCCGGCGATACGCAGTATTTT. Its protein is CASSVGGRAGDTQYF.

This clonotype was seen at least ten times. This sequence joins TRBV10-1 and TRBJ1-4; 7 bases are shared with TRBD1. The CDR3 length is 14 residues. Losses at the gene ends were 2 bases for V and 4 bases for J; bases not matched to a gene: 1. CDR1 WNHNN and CDR2 SYGVQD come from the germline V gene (reference sequence). The CDR3 nucleotides are TGCGCCAGCAGTGAGACAGGGGATAATGAAAAACTGTTTTTT. Protein: CASSETGDNEKLFF.

This clonotype was counted many times. The chain is built from TRBV10-3 and TRBJ2-7; TRBD1 aligns across 10 bases. The CDR3 extends over 15 amino acids. Germline V gives CDR1 ENHRY, CDR2 SYGVKD. The ends lost 0 bases at V and 5 bases at J; junction bases unmatched: 4. The CDR3 sequence: CAISESGQGFHEQYF. The CDR3, as DNA: TGTGCCATCAGTGAGTCGGGACAGGGGTTCCACGAGCAGTACTTC.

As for this clonotype: A much larger clone differs from this one at a single base, so this may be a read error. The chain uses TRBV9 and TRBJ2-3, with a weak D call TRBD2 (5 bases). The CDR3 is 14 residues long. Germline V gives CDR1 SGDLS, CDR2 YYNGEE. The CDR3 sequence: CASSVEAVPDTQSF. For the CDR3, the DNA is TGTGCCAGCAGCGTAGAAGCGGTCCCAGATACGCAGTCTTTT. Complete variable domain (other parts from reference TRBV9 and TRBJ2-3): DSGVTQTPKHLITATGQRVTLRCSPRSGDLSVYWYQQSLDQGLQFLIQYYNGEERAKGNILERFSAQQFPDLHSELNLSSLELGDSALYFCASSVEAVPDTQSFGPGTRLTVL.

Ten or more counts support this clonotype. The chain has TRBV7-8 and TRBJ2-7, with 7 bases identical to TRBD1. Trimming removed 6 bases from V and 3 bases from J; junction bases left unmatched: 11. Germline CDR1 SGHVS, CDR2 FQNEAQ. This CDR3 region has 15 residues. The CDR3 reads CASRERTGQNYEQYF. CDR3 DNA sequence: TGTGCCAGCAGGGAGAGGACGGGACAGAACTACGAGCAGTACTTC. Full variable domain (missing parts from reference TRBV7-8 and TRBJ2-7): GAGVSQSPRYKVAKRGQDVALRCDPISGHVSLFWYQQALGQGPEFLTYFQNEAQLDKSGLPSDRFFAERPEGSVSTLKIQRTQQEDSAVYLCASRERTGQNYEQYFGPGTRLTVT.

In its sample, this clonotype was seen a few times. In DNA form, the CDR3 reads TGTGCCAGCCCTCCCGGGGTAGCGGTAAACAATGAGCAGTTCTTC. It is translated as CASPPGVAVNNEQFF. The J gene is TRBJ2-1, the V gene TRBV25-1; D possibly corresponds to TRBD2 (6 bases). With 8 bases removed from V and 5 bases from J, the gap between germline ends came to 19 bases. The CDR3 is 15 amino acids. CDR1 MGHDK and CDR2 SYGVNS come from the germline V gene.

This chain links TRBV10-3 with TRBJ1-4; 9 bases match TRBD1. The ends lost 0 bases at V and 0 bases at J; junction bases unmatched: 5. The CDR3 totals 18 residues. The germline CDR1 and CDR2 sequences are ENHRY and SYGVKD. CDR3 region: CAISESGDRDATNEKLFF. The CDR3 bases are TGTGCCATCAGTGAGTCGGGGGACAGGGATGCAACTAATGAAAAACTGTTTTTT.

This clonotype was recorded many times. The chain combines TRBV4-1 with TRBJ2-5; 8 positions match TRBD1. Germline loops: CDR1 MGHRA, CDR2 YSYEKL. J was trimmed by 3 bases and V by 4 bases; bases with no gene match: 1. This CDR3 contains 13 residues. This CDR3 is CASSLGQEETQYF. The CDR3 DNA is TGCGCCAGCAGCCTGGGACAGGAAGAGACCCAGTACTTC.

Concerning this clonotype: This may be a read error: a much more frequent sequence differs by one nucleotide. The chain carries TRBV25-1 and TRBJ1-4, with TRBD1 as a possible D gene (5 bases). Germline CDR1 and CDR2: MGHDK and SYGVNS. The length of the CDR3 is 15 residues. The V end was cut by 7 bases, the J end by 9 bases, with 21 bases between. The DNA of the CDR3 is TGTGCCAGCAACTCTAACGGGGGAAGCTCCCAAAAACTGTTTTTT. It specifies CASNSNGGSSQKLFF. Combining the CDR3 with reference TRBV25-1 and TRBJ1-4 gives the whole variable domain EADIYQTPRYLVIGTGKKITLECSQTMGHDKMYWYQQDPGMELHLIHYSYGVNSTEKGDLSSESTVSRIRTEHFPLTLESARPSHTSQYLCASNSNGGSSQKLFFGSGTQLSVL.

The chain joins TRBV7-2 to TRBJ2-2; 7 bases are shared with TRBD2. The germline V gene has CDR1 SGHTA and CDR2 FQGNSA. V gave up 0 bases and J gave up 3 bases; unmatched junction bases: 7. The length of the CDR3 is 17 residues. The CDR3 nucleotides are TGTGCCAGCAGCTTAGCGGGAGGGCCCAGGCACACCGGGGAGCTGTTTTTT. It yields the protein CASSLAGGPRHTGELFF.

Notes on this clonotype: This may stem from a read error, because a much larger clone lies one nucleotide away. The chain couples TRBV12-3 or TRBV12-4 to TRBJ2-3; TRBD2 aligns across 12 bases. CDR3 length: 16 residues. The CDR3 region has the DNA TGTGCCAGCAACGAAGGACTAGCGGGACGCACAGATACGCGGTATTTT. It encodes CASNEGLAGRTDTRYF.